The next 24 T cell receptor beta chains were all read from a single sample in a study of blood T cell repertoires in COVID-19. TCRdb's table, derived via immunoSEQ multiplex PCR, lists solely in-frame clones and lacks some. The sample contains around 140,000 clones, around 89% of which appear only once. Sample: peripheral blood. Receptor source: a man aged 55 to 70 with COVID-19, enrolled during active disease.

In nucleotides, the CDR3 is TGTGCCAGCAGTGGGAGCCCAGAGGCTGGCTACACCTTC. Protein product: CASSGSPEAGYTF. The chain has TRBV6-4 and TRBJ1-2; unclear D gene. This CDR3 is 13 amino acids long. V lost 4 bases to trimming and J lost 7 bases, with 13 bases between them. Looked up from germline, CDR1 is MRHNA and CDR2 is SNTAGT.

This clone was recorded a few times. The chain couples TRBV13 to TRBJ1-1, with D hard to call. The CDR3 runs 12 residues. V was clipped by 5 bases and J by 3 bases, with 7 bases between them. Per the germline V gene, CDR1 is PRHDT and CDR2 is FYEKMQ (reference sequence). DNA of the CDR3: TGTGCCAGCAGCCCCCTTCACACTGAAGCTTTCTTT. Its translation is CASSPLHTEAFF.

CDR3 coding DNA: TGTGCCAGCAGTCGCTCGGGACAGGGGCCCTCTTGGGGAGAGACCCAGTACTTC. It codes for CASSRSGQGPSWGETQYF. This chain links TRBV6-6 with TRBJ2-5, with TRBD1 identical over 10 bases. V dropped 5 bases and J dropped 4; count of bases not matched to a gene: 16. This CDR3 contains 18 residues. Germline V CDR1 and CDR2: MNHNY, SVGAGI (reference sequence).

The chain combines TRBV5-4 with TRBJ1-2; 10 positions match TRBD1. This CDR3 region has 14 residues. V lost 5 bases, J lost 2 bases, and 3 bases stayed unmatched. The germline V gene encodes CDR1 SGHNT and CDR2 YYREEE (reference sequence). The CDR3 DNA reads as TGTGCCAGCAGTCTGGGACAGGGGAACTATGGCTACACCTTC. Its protein is CASSLGQGNYGYTF.

This clone has just a few counts. This rearrangement joins TRBV7-9 to TRBJ1-6; 7 positions agree with TRBD1. The CDR3 has 14 residues. J lost 10 bases, V lost 4 bases, and 7 bases had no gene match. CDR1 SEHNR and CDR2 FQNEAQ come from the germline V gene (reference sequence). CDR3 sequence: CASSSDRSTSPLHF. CDR3 in DNA: TGTGCCAGCAGCTCGGACAGGTCAACGTCACCCCTCCACTTT.

The chain carries TRBV23-1 and TRBJ1-3, with D hard to call. TRBV23-1 is reported as an ORF; its role is uncertain. The V end lost 4 bases, the J end lost 4 bases, and 14 bases lay between the germline ends. This CDR3 contains 15 residues. CDR3 nucleotide sequence: TGCGCCAGCAGTCTCCTTACTATGACCGGAAACACCATATATTTT. Residues: CASSLLTMTGNTIYF.

The genes are TRBV11-2 and TRBJ2-5; the D is unclear. V shed 0 bases and J shed 2 bases, with 4 bases lying between them. Looked up from germline, CDR1 is SGHAT and CDR2 is FQNNGV. The length of the CDR3 is 13 residues. The CDR3 coding sequence is TGTGCCAGCAGCTTAGACAGTCAAGAGACCCAGTACTTC. It is translated as CASSLDSQETQYF.

The chain uses TRBV2 and TRBJ1-1, with a tentative D call TRBD1 (6 bases). CDR3 size: 13 residues. V was pared by 8 bases and J by 0 bases, with 10 bases between. Germline CDR1 reads SNHLY; CDR2 reads FYNNEI. CDR3 in amino acids: CASHRAMNTEAFF. In nucleotides, the CDR3 is TGTGCCAGCCACAGGGCCATGAACACTGAAGCTTTCTTT.

The rearrangement uses TRBV4-3 and TRBJ2-7; no clear D. V was cut by 2 bases and J by 4 bases, with 12 bases left in between. The CDR3 runs to 14 residues. Looked up from germline, CDR1 is LGHNA and CDR2 is YSLEER. The CDR3 DNA reads as TGCGCCAGCAGCCAACTGAGCCGCTCTTACGAGCAGTACTTC. Translated: CASSQLSRSYEQYF.

The chain carries TRBV7-2 and TRBJ2-7; D might be TRBD1 (6 bases). CDR1 is SGHTA, CDR2 FQGNSA, per germline. This CDR3 contains 13 residues. Trimming shortened V by 6 bases and J by 4 bases, and 13 bases separated the two germline ends. The CDR3 DNA reads TGTGCCAGCAGTATAAACAGGGATTACGAGCAGTACTTC. Encoded protein: CASSINRDYEQYF.

This rearrangement joins TRBV7-2 to TRBJ2-5; a weak D match, TRBD2 (6 bases). The CDR3 consists of 15 residues. Between the trimmed V and J ends, which lost 1 base and 1 base, there was a span of 10 bases. The germline CDR1 and CDR2 sequences are SGHTA and FQGNSA. The DNA for the CDR3 is TGTGCCAGCAGCTTAGTGGCAGCGGGCCAAGAGACCCAGTACTTC. Protein: CASSLVAAGQETQYF.

This clone has only a few counts. The chain carries TRBV2 and TRBJ1-3; D perhaps matches TRBD1 (6 bases). Trimming removed 5 bases from V and 8 bases from J, with 19 bases in between. The CDR3 is 15 amino acids. Germline V gene sequence: CDR1 SNHLY, CDR2 FYNNEI. CDR3 DNA sequence: TGTGCCAGCAGTTTCACAACAGGGAGTAGGGACACCATATATTTT. Residues: CASSFTTGSRDTIYF. Combining the CDR3 with reference TRBV2 and TRBJ1-3 gives the whole variable domain EPEVTQTPSHQVTQMGQEVILRCVPISNHLYFYWYRQILGQKVEFLVSFYNNEISEKSEIFDDQFSVERPDGSNFTLKIRSTKLEDSAMYFCASSFTTGSRDTIYFGEGSWLTVV.

This clone came up once. The rearrangement links TRBV28 to TRBJ2-3; D perhaps matches TRBD2 (7 bases). The CDR3 consists of 16 residues. The ends were cut back, 3 bases at V and 5 bases at J, with 18 bases in the middle. Germline CDR1 MDHEN, CDR2 SYDVKM. The CDR3: CASSFRGGPTRDTQYF. The CDR3, as DNA: TGTGCCAGCAGTTTTCGCGGGGGCCCTACTCGAGATACGCAGTATTTT.

This chain connects TRBV3-1 (or the pseudogene TRBV3-2) to TRBJ2-1; 8 bases match TRBD1. Germline assignment: CDR1 LGHDT and CDR2 YNNKEL (reference sequence). V lost 8 bases, J lost 11 bases, and 8 bases stayed unmatched. CDR3 length: 12 amino acids. This chain's CDR3 is CASGRQGLQQFF. In DNA, the CDR3 is TGTGCCAGCGGTCGACAGGGGCTTCAGCAGTTCTTC.

This clone was seen a single time. The rearrangement uses TRBV20-1 and TRBJ1-1; D is unclear. V shed 5 bases and J shed 6 bases, with 10 bases lying between them. The CDR3 runs to 11 residues. Germline lookup yields CDR1 DFQATT and CDR2 SNEGSKA (reference sequence). The CDR3 reads CSAALEPEAFF. CDR3 sequence (DNA): TGCAGTGCTGCTTTGGAGCCTGAAGCTTTCTTT.

The chain combines TRBV7-2 with TRBJ2-1; 9 bases align to TRBD1. V was pared by 4 bases and J by 6 bases, with 4 bases of the junction left unmatched. In germline, CDR1 is SGHTA, CDR2 FQGNSA. The CDR3 has 14 amino acids. CDR3 DNA: TGTGCCAGCAGCTCCCTGGACAGGGGCAATGAGCAGTTCTTC. This sequence encodes CASSSLDRGNEQFF.

V is TRBV18 and J is TRBJ2-7; 7 nucleotides align to TRBD1. Germline V gene lookup returns CDR1 KGHSH and CDR2 LQKENI. This CDR3 has 13 residues. The junction had 4 bases not matched to a gene; V was cut back by 3 bases and J by 5 bases. The CDR3 sequence is CASSPTGIHEQYF. CDR3 DNA sequence: TGTGCCAGCTCACCGACAGGGATCCACGAGCAGTACTTC. Looking up the rest from reference TRBV18 and TRBJ2-7 gives the full variable domain: NAGVMQNPRHLVRRRGQEARLRCSPMKGHSHVYWYRQLPEEGLKFMVYLQKENIIDESGMPKERFSAEFPKEGPSILRIQQVVRGDSAAYFCASSPTGIHEQYFGPGTRLTVT.

The chain is built from TRBV6-2 or TRBV6-3 and TRBJ1-5; 7 bases are a match to TRBD1. Germline lookup yields CDR1 MNHEY and CDR2 SVGEGT. The trim removed 6 bases at V and 6 bases at J, leaving 2 bases unmatched. CDR3 length: 12 amino acids. CDR3 nucleotide sequence: TGTGCCAGCAGCGGACAGGTTCAGCCCCAGCATTTT. This sequence encodes CASSGQVQPQHF.

The chain links TRBV10-3 to TRBJ1-2; 9 positions match TRBD1. Germline values: CDR1 ENHRY, CDR2 SYGVKD. This CDR3 has 15 amino acids. V dropped 7 bases and J dropped 2; count of bases not matched to a gene: 8. The CDR3, as DNA: TGTGCCATCACCACGTCGACAGGGGGGAACTATGGCTACACCTTC. Its translation is CAITTSTGGNYGYTF.

This chain uses TRBV9 with TRBJ1-3; D not resolved. The V and J ends lost 0 bases and 4 bases respectively, with 11 bases between them. The CDR3 loop spans 15 amino acids. Germline values: CDR1 SGDLS, CDR2 YYNGEE. The CDR3 here is CASSVGSGEGNTIYF. The CDR3 DNA follows: TGTGCCAGCAGCGTAGGGTCGGGAGAAGGAAACACCATATATTTT.

The chain recombines TRBV7-9 with TRBJ1-2, with D perhaps matching TRBD1 (5 bases). The V end was cut by 0 bases, the J end by 4 bases, with 6 bases between. This CDR3 has 13 amino acids. CDR1 SEHNR and CDR2 FQNEAQ come from the germline V gene (reference sequence). The CDR3: CASSLARAYGYTF. The CDR3 bases are TGTGCCAGCAGCTTAGCCAGGGCCTATGGCTACACCTTC. The full variable domain, in which reference TRBV7-9 and TRBJ1-2 provide the parts outside the CDR3, is DTGVSQNPRHKITKRGQNVTFRCDPISEHNRLYWYRQTLGQGPEFLTYFQNEAQLEKSRLLSDRFSAERPKGSFSTLEIQRTEQGDSAMYLCASSLARAYGYTFGSGTRLTVV.

The chain recombines TRBV9 with TRBJ1-2; D remains unclear. This CDR3 contains 15 residues. Deletions cut 0 bases from V and 4 bases from J, with 13 bases between. Germline CDR1 and CDR2: SGDLS and YYNGEE. The CDR3 protein is CASSVGGEISYGYTF. The CDR3 DNA follows: TGTGCCAGCAGCGTAGGGGGAGAGATATCCTATGGCTACACCTTC.

The CDR3 sequence is CASNGGKGAANYGYTF. The CDR3 nucleotides read TGTGCCAGCAATGGGGGGAAGGGAGCAGCTAACTATGGCTACACCTTC. The chain employs TRBV2 and TRBJ1-2; possibly TRBD1 for D (5 bases). Trimming cost V 7 bases and J 0 bases, with 18 bases left between them. Looked up from germline, CDR1 is SNHLY and CDR2 is FYNNEI. The CDR3 extends over 16 amino acids.

V gene TRBV6-5 combines with J gene TRBJ2-7; no clear D. From germline, CDR1 is MNHEY and CDR2 SVGAGI. Trimming took off 5 bases at V and 3 bases at J, with 14 bases between the two ends. The CDR3 has 14 amino acids. CDR3 in DNA: TGTGCCAGCAGTCCGACGTCCCCGGGCTACGAGCAGTACTTC. Protein product: CASSPTSPGYEQYF.